These 8 T cell receptor beta chains came from one sample sequenced in a study of tumor and adjacent non-tumor tissue in lung cancer. The template was RNA from unsorted bulk tissue. A modified ARM-PCR protocol with three rounds of nested PCR amplified TCRbeta. MiXCR was run by TCRdb on the multiplex PCR reads, yielding one entry per CDR3 protein. In the table there are 120,000 or so distinct CDR3 sequences, over 65% of which are singletons. Input material: lung tumor tissue. These receptors were obtained from a young man with non-small cell lung cancer.

Regarding this clonotype: This may arise from a read error, as a much more abundant clone is one base away. The chain employs TRBV20-1 and TRBJ2-3; D unclear. CDR3 length equals 15 residues. V gave up 6 bases and J gave up 3 bases, with 19 bases separating them. Germline CDR1 is DFQATT and CDR2 is SNEGSKA (reference sequence). The CDR3 is CSAPPWLVGTDTQYF. The CDR3 DNA sequence: TGCAGTGCCCCGCCCTGGCTAGTGGGGACAGATACGCAGTATTTT.

With regard to this clonotype: A read error may account for a junction end that differs from germline. The rearrangement uses TRBV11-1 and TRBJ1-2; D not resolved. CDR3 length equals 13 residues. CDR1 is SGHAT and CDR2 is FQDESV in the germline V gene (reference sequence). The CDR3 protein is CASSFLLGDGYTF. As DNA, the CDR3 is TGTGCCAGCAGCTTTCTACTGGGAGATGGCTACACTTTC. Full variable domain (outside the CDR3, taken from reference TRBV11-1 and TRBJ1-2): EAEVAQSPRYKITEKSQAVAFWCDPISGHATLYWYRQILGQGPELLVQFQDESVVDDSQLPKDRFSAERLKGVDSTLKIQPAELGDSAMYLCASSFLLGDGYTFGSGTRLTVV.

The chain couples TRBV6-5 to TRBJ2-2; D gene ambiguous. Germline CDR1 is MNHEY and CDR2 is SVGAGI. With 0 bases removed from V and 11 bases from J, the gap between germline ends came to 10 bases. CDR3 length: 13 residues. In DNA, the CDR3 is TGTGCCAGCAGTTACTCCCAGAGCGTAGAGCTGTTTTTT. Amino acids: CASSYSQSVELFF.

Of note for this clonotype: A much larger clonotype is one base distant, so this may be a read error. The chain combines TRBV12-5 with TRBJ2-7, with a possible D match to TRBD2 (6 bases). V lost 6 bases, J lost 8 bases, and 11 bases lay in between. The CDR3 runs 11 residues. Germline CDR1 reads LGHNT; CDR2 reads FRNRAP. CDR3 nucleotide sequence: TGTGCTAGTGGCCTTCGCGGGAAGCAGTACTTC. This translates into CASGLRGKQYF. Drawing the rest from reference TRBV12-5 and TRBJ2-7, the complete variable domain is DARVTQTPRHKVTEMGQEVTMRCQPILGHNTVFWYRQTMMQGLELLAYFRNRAPLDDSGMPKDRFSAEMPDATLATLKIQPSEPRDSAVYFCASGLRGKQYFGPGTRLTVT.

The count of this clonotype is one. One junction end does not reproduce the germline sequence, and a read error may be involved. The chain links TRBV6-2 or TRBV6-3 to TRBJ1-5; 12 bases fit TRBD1. The length of the CDR3 is 16 residues. CDR1 and CDR2 from the germline V gene are MNHEY and SVGEGT. The CDR3 DNA reads TGTGTCAGCACTTACTGGGACAGGGGGCCTGGTCAGCCCCAACATTTT. Translation: CVSTYWDRGPGQPQHF.

On this clonotype: One junction end disagrees with the germline gene, perhaps due to a read error. This rearrangement joins TRBV11-3 to TRBJ2-3; D assignment may be TRBD1 or TRBD2 (5 bases each). CDR1 is SGHNT, CDR2 YENEEA, per germline. The CDR3 runs 13 residues. The CDR3 reads CASILGRVDMQYF. The CDR3, as DNA: TGTGCCAGCATCCTGGGGCGGGTAGATATGCAGTATTTT.

This chain uses TRBV6-1 with TRBJ2-2; D gene ambiguous. Trimming took 5 bases from V and 2 from J, leaving 6 bases between them. Germline values: CDR1 MNHNS, CDR2 SASEGT. This CDR3 is 13 amino acids long. CDR3: CASSNRNTGELFF. CDR3 sequence (DNA): TGTGCCAGCAGTAACAGAAACACCGGGGAGCTGTTTTTT.

Comments on this clonotype: A much larger clone differs from this one at a single base, so this may be a read error. The CDR3 coding sequence is TGCAGTGCTAGAAGTTGGGGGACTTACACAGATAAGCAGTATTTT. Translating it yields CSARSWGTYTDKQYF. The chain couples TRBV20-1 to TRBJ2-3, with D perhaps TRBD2 (6 bases). CDR1 is DFQATT, CDR2 SNEGSKA, per germline (reference sequence). This CDR3 comprises 15 residues.